This T cell receptor (beta chain) was identified during a study of lymphopenia after photon versus proton radiotherapy. Clones were sequenced by immunoSEQ multiplex PCR, and TCRdb holds only the in-frame ones, with some missing. The table shows 20,000 to 25,000 clones, with 80% to 95% occurring only once. The length of the CDR3 is 15 residues. Germline V gene lookup returns CDR1 SGHNT and CDR2 YENEEA. Trimming took off 3 bases at V and 0 bases at J, with 11 bases between the two ends. The chain carries TRBV11-3 and TRBJ2-5; a possible D gene is TRBD1 (6 bases). The clonotype originates from a woman between 65 and 79 years old with pancreatic cancer. Some clones in this sample may be carry-over from other donors' samples. This specimen consisted of peripheral blood, obtained from a patient treated with proton-based radiotherapy. The CDR3 is CASSFSTGYQETQYF. The CDR3 DNA is TGTGCCAGCAGCTTCTCGACAGGCTACCAAGAGACCCAGTACTTC.